In this sample, the clone carrying this TCR beta chain turned up many times. Its specificity is not known. Amplification yielded TCR beta CDR3 regions, with RNA transcripts as the source. Initially, a first-round RT-PCR of the TCR CDR3 employed the HTBI primer set. TCRdb independently ran MiXCR on the multiplex PCR reads; one entry per CDR3 protein. The sample lists 300,000 to 450,000 distinct CDR3 sequences; roughly 25% were seen once. This entry is derived from a study of T cells in Graves' hyperthyroidism and ophthalmopathy. The CDR3 spans 15 residues. J gave up 5 bases and V 5 bases, and 15 bases lay outside the gene matches. Per germline, CDR1 DFQATT and CDR2 SNEGSKA (reference sequence). Broader study findings: Ophthalmopathy and stable hyperthyroidism were told apart by a 13 V-J model.

The chain links TRBV20-1 to TRBJ2-7; TRBD2 aligns across 7 bases. The sequencing sample was made of blood. The receptor's source is a man aged 50 to 59 with Graves' hyperthyroidism. Here the CDR3 reads CSAYNQRGNQDEQYF. In DNA form, the CDR3 reads TGCAGTGCTTATAATCAGCGGGGAAACCAGGACGAGCAGTACTTC.